Described below is a single T cell receptor beta chain sequence and its context. Antigen unknown. The sequence runs out 3 residues before the end of the CDR3; the remainder is reconstructed from the germline J gene. The entry originates in a study of T cells in women clearing cervical HPV infection. The wider study: Blood came at first lesion visit for cases, post-clearance for controls. Case blood was drawn a median approximately 150 days after lesion detection. Study conclusions and caveats: Richness differences could reflect unmeasured T-cell content per sample.

The germline CDR1 and CDR2 sequences are SNHLY and FYNNEI. With 4 bases clipped from V and 3 bases from J, the junction kept 6 bases outside the gene matches. The CDR3 extends over 14 amino acids. immunoSEQ multiplex PCR used an average of 1200 ng genomic DNA. Measured with immunoSEQ multiplex PCR; TCRdb has only the in-frame clones, and not every one. This sample's table reports 40,000 or so clones. The chain links TRBV2 to TRBJ2-7; TRBD1 aligns across 7 bases. Sequencing was carried out using blood buffy coat. The receptor's source is a woman aged 18-70 years with a cervical HPV16 infection that either progressed to CIN3+ or cleared (not recorded which). CDR3 DNA, as far as it was read: TGTGCCAGCAGTGCGCCAGGGGGTGGCTACGAG. It encodes CASSAPGGGYE. The CDR3, in full, reads CASSAPGGGYEQYF.